This is a list of T cell receptor beta chains from one sample in a study of shared clonotypes between healthy human individuals. Sequenced by immunoSEQ multiplex PCR; TCRdb stores in-frame clones only, minus some. The sample records hundreds of thousands of clones, 85% to 95% being singletons. Sequenced input: naive CD8+ T cells sorted from blood. The receptors here all came from a woman in her twenties or thirties in good health. The CDR3 runs from the conserved cysteine through the conserved F or W. A D gene is named only where the DNA matches it firmly. Clone size is stated in some rows and not others, as once, few, many or a class when expanded.

v_call: TRBV18
j_call: TRBJ2-1
clone_size: -
d_call: -
cdr3_nt: TGTGCCAGCTCACCACCGGTCAGCGTTACCTACAATGAGCAGTTCTTC
cdr3_aa: CASSPPVSVTYNEQFF

v_call: TRBV19
j_call: TRBJ1-3
clone_size: -
d_call: TRBD1
cdr3_nt: TGTGCCAGTAGGAGGGACAGGGAAGACGCTGGAAACACCATATATTTT
cdr3_aa: CASRRDREDAGNTIYF

v_call: TRBV5-6
j_call: TRBJ1-2
clone_size: -
d_call: TRBD1
cdr3_nt: TGTGCCAGCAGCCCGAGTCATGCGTCCGGGGGACAGGTATTCTATGGCTACACCTTC
cdr3_aa: CASSPSHASGGQVFYGYTF

v_call: TRBV19
j_call: TRBJ1-1
clone_size: -
d_call: -
cdr3_nt: TGTGCCAGTAGTATTCAGACGTTCGGGACGGGGGGCTTTAACACTGAAGCTTTCTTT
cdr3_aa: CASSIQTFGTGGFNTEAFF

v_call: TRBV19
j_call: TRBJ1-1
clone_size: -
d_call: -
cdr3_nt: TGTGCCAGTAGTAGTATAAAGGCCGTAGGAGGGGACACTGAAGCTTTCTTT
cdr3_aa: CASSSIKAVGGDTEAFF

v_call: TRBV7-8
j_call: TRBJ2-7
clone_size: -
d_call: -
cdr3_nt: TGTGCCAGCAGCGTCAGGGTAGCCTACGAGCAGTACTTC
cdr3_aa: CASSVRVAYEQYF

v_call: TRBV19
j_call: TRBJ1-4
clone_size: -
d_call: -
cdr3_nt: TGTGCCAGTAGTATGGGGACGGGCGTAGGAGAAAAACTGTTTTTT
cdr3_aa: CASSMGTGVGEKLFF

v_call: TRBV19
j_call: TRBJ1-1
clone_size: once
d_call: TRBD1
cdr3_nt: TGTGCCAGTAGTATAGCAGGCAGGGGGGCTGAAGCTTTCTTT
cdr3_aa: CASSIAGRGAEAFF

v_call: TRBV10-2
j_call: TRBJ1-5
clone_size: -
d_call: -
cdr3_nt: TGCGCCAGCAGTGAGGGGGGGTCGCGCCAGCCCCAGCATTTT
cdr3_aa: CASSEGGSRQPQHF

v_call: TRBV4-2
j_call: TRBJ2-7
clone_size: -
d_call: -
cdr3_nt: TGTGCCAGCAGCGTAACTGGGAACGAGCAGTACTTC
cdr3_aa: CASSVTGNEQYF

v_call: TRBV6-1
j_call: TRBJ2-7
clone_size: -
d_call: -
cdr3_nt: TGTGCCAGCAGTGAAGTCCTCGGTAGCATGTACTACGAGCAGTACTTC
cdr3_aa: CASSEVLGSMYYEQYF

v_call: TRBV27
j_call: TRBJ1-2
clone_size: -
d_call: -
cdr3_nt: TGTGCCAGCTTCGGGGCCGTTGACACAAGCTATGGCTACACCTTC
cdr3_aa: CASFGAVDTSYGYTF

v_call: TRBV27
j_call: TRBJ2-3
clone_size: -
d_call: -
cdr3_nt: TGTGCCAGCAGTTACCTTGGACAGCCCGTCCGTCCAGATACGCAGTATTTT
cdr3_aa: CASSYLGQPVRPDTQYF

v_call: TRBV11-2
j_call: TRBJ1-2
clone_size: -
d_call: TRBD1
cdr3_nt: TGTGCCAGCAGTTTCGGGGACAGCCCCAGGCGCTATGGCTACACCTTC
cdr3_aa: CASSFGDSPRRYGYTF

v_call: TRBV29-1
j_call: TRBJ1-2
clone_size: -
d_call: -
cdr3_nt: TGCAGCGTTGAGGGGGACGGACCTATTGTTTGGGGCTACACCTTC
cdr3_aa: CSVEGDGPIVWGYTF

v_call: TRBV29-1
j_call: TRBJ1-4
clone_size: -
d_call: -
cdr3_nt: TGCAGCGTGGAAACTGGTGAAAAACTGTTTTTT
cdr3_aa: CSVETGEKLFF

v_call: TRBV5-6
j_call: TRBJ1-5
clone_size: -
d_call: -
cdr3_nt: TGTGCCAGCAGCTTGGCCGCGGGGGCAAGCAATCAGCCCCAGCATTTT
cdr3_aa: CASSLAAGASNQPQHF

v_call: TRBV25-1
j_call: TRBJ2-7
clone_size: -
d_call: -
cdr3_nt: TGTGCCAGCAAGCCCTCCGACAGTGCCTACGAGCAGTACTTC
cdr3_aa: CASKPSDSAYEQYF

v_call: TRBV5-6
j_call: TRBJ1-3
clone_size: -
d_call: -
cdr3_nt: TGTGCCAGCAGCTTCGGGTACAGCTCTGGAAACACCATATATTTT
cdr3_aa: CASSFGYSSGNTIYF

v_call: TRBV7-9
j_call: TRBJ1-2
clone_size: -
d_call: TRBD1
cdr3_nt: TGTGCCAGCAGCTTAGGATCTGGGACAGGGGTCCTCTTCTATGGCTACACCTTC
cdr3_aa: CASSLGSGTGVLFYGYTF

v_call: TRBV5-5
j_call: TRBJ1-5
clone_size: -
d_call: TRBD1
cdr3_nt: TGTGCCAGCAGCTTTGGACAGGGGGCATTGGGGCAGCCCCAGCATTTT
cdr3_aa: CASSFGQGALGQPQHF

v_call: TRBV29-1
j_call: TRBJ1-2
clone_size: -
d_call: -
cdr3_nt: TGCAGCGTTGAGGGGACGGACTATGGCTACACCTTC
cdr3_aa: CSVEGTDYGYTF

v_call: TRBV7-9
j_call: TRBJ2-7
clone_size: -
d_call: TRBD2
cdr3_nt: TGTGCCAGCAGCCCGGGGACTAGCGGACTGAGGGCATCCTCCTACGAGCAGTACTTC
cdr3_aa: CASSPGTSGLRASSYEQYF

v_call: TRBV14
j_call: TRBJ2-3
clone_size: -
d_call: TRBD1
cdr3_nt: TGTGCCAGCAGCCAAGACTCCAGGGGGCGATTCAATAGGGAGCAGTATTTT
cdr3_aa: CASSQDSRGRFNREQYF